This TCR beta chain originates from a study of prognosis after radiotherapy for stage I lung cancer. After removal of 5 bases from V and 5 bases from J, the junction contained 19 bases not matched to a gene. Looked up from germline, CDR1 is PRHDT and CDR2 is FYEKMQ (reference sequence). The CDR3 contains 19 residues. The sample holds many counts of this clonotype. Amplicons of TCR beta CDR3 were generated from genomic DNA by two-round multiplex PCR. Gene-specific primers for each TRBV and TRBJ gene drove first-round PCR. TCRdb re-analysed the multiplex PCR reads in MiXCR, keeping a single row per CDR3 protein. This table holds around 30,000 distinct CDR3 sequences, around 30% found once.

This chain joins TRBV13 and TRBJ2-1, with 9 bases that match TRBD2. This receptor was obtained from a donor aged 50 or older with non-small cell lung cancer. The sample here was PBMCs, taken before or after stereotactic body radiation therapy (not recorded which). The CDR3 DNA reads TGTGCCAGCAGCAGGGCGATAGGGATTAGCGGGAGTGGGCACAATGAGCAGTTCTTC. Translated, it gives CASSRAIGISGSGHNEQFF.